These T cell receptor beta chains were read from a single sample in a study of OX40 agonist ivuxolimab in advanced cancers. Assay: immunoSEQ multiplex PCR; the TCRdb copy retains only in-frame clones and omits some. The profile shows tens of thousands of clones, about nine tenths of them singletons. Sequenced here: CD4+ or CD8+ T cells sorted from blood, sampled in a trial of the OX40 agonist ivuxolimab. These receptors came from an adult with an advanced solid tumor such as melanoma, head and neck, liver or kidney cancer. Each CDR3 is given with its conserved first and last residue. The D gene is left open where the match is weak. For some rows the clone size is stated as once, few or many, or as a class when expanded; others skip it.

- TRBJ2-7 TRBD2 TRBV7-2 TGTGCCGTGTTTAGCGGGGGGCCCTCCTACGAGCAGTACTTC CAVFSGGPSYEQYF
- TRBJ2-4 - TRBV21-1 TGTGCCGCTATACAGGGGGAATCCAAAAACATTCAGTACTTC CAAIQGESKNIQYF
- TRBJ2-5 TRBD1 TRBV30 TGTGCCGGAACAGGGGGCGTACAAGAGACCCAGTACTTC CAGTGGVQETQYF
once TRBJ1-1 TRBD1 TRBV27 TGTGCCAGCAGTTTATCGGCAGGGGGTCTCACTGAAGCTTTCTTT CASSLSAGGLTEAFF
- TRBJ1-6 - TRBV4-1 TGCGCCAGCAGCAAATCACAGGGAGAGAGGAATTCACCCCTCCACTTT CASSKSQGERNSPLHF
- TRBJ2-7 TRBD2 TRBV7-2 TGTGCCAGCAGAACTCTAGCGGGAGGAACCGAGCAGTACTTC CASRTLAGGTEQYF
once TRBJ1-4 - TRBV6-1 TGTGCCAGCAGTGAAGTAGGACGGAATAATGAAAAACTGTTTTTT CASSEVGRNNEKLFF
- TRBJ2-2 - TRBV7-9 TGTGCCAGCAGCTTTACTCTCGGAGTCGGGGAGCTGTTTTTT CASSFTLGVGELFF
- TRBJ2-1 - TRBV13 TGTGCCAGCAGCTTAACCCAGTATGAGCAGTTCTTC CASSLTQYEQFF
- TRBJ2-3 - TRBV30 TGTGCCTGGAGCCTTGGAGGGGCAGATACGCAGTATTTT CAWSLGGADTQYF
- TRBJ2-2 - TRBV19 TGTGCCAGTAGAAAAGGAACAGGAGAGCTCACCGGGGAGCTGTTTTTT CASRKGTGELTGELFF
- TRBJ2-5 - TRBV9 TGTGCCAGCAGCGCAAGGGATTTGGAGACCCAGTACTTC CASSARDLETQYF
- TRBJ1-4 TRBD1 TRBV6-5 TGTGCCAGCAGTTTACCGGGACAGGGAGTCTGTGAAAAACTGTTTTTT CASSLPGQGVCEKLFF
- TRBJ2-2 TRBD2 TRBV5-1 TGCGCCAGCAGCTTGTCGGGTAGCGGGAGCCCCGGGGCAGGGGAGCTGTTTTTT CASSLSGSGSPGAGELFF
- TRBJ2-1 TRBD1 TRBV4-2 TGTGCCAGCAGCCAAAAGGGGCAGGGGGTATCCTACAATGAGCAGTTCTTC CASSQKGQGVSYNEQFF
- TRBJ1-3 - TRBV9 TGTGCCAGCAGCGGCGGACAGACCGACTCTGGAAGCACCATATATTTT CASSGGQTDSGSTIYF
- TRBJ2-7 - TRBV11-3 TGTGCCAGCAGCTTAGGAAGGGGTTCCTACGAGCAGTACTTC CASSLGRGSYEQYF
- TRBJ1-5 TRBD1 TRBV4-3 TGCGCCAGCAGCCACGCGGGACAGGATCAGCCCCAGCATTTT CASSHAGQDQPQHF
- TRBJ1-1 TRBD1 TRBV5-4 TGTGCCAGCAGCGCAGCCGGGACAGTCAACACTGAAGCTTTCTTT CASSAAGTVNTEAFF
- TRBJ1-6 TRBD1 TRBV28 TGTGCCAGCAGATCATCAGGGGGGTCCTATAATTCACCCCTCCACTTT CASRSSGGSYNSPLHF
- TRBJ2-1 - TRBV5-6 TGTGCCAGCAGCTTGGTGGGCGGGGGCTATGAGCAGTTCTTC CASSLVGGGYEQFF
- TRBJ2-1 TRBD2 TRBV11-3 TGTGCCAGCAGCTTAGGCGGGGGGAACCCTTTTTACAATGAGCAGTTCTTC CASSLGGGNPFYNEQFF
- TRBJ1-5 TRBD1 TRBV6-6 TGTGCCAGCAGGTTATCCGGACAGGCGGGGAGCCAGCCCCAGCATTTT CASRLSGQAGSQPQHF
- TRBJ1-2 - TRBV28 TGTGCCAACAGGAAGCGAGGCGACTATGGCTACACCTTC CANRKRGDYGYTF
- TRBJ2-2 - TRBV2 TGTGCCAGCAGCCAACTGGGGGAGCTGTTTTTT CASSQLGELFF
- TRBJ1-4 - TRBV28 TGTGCCAGCACCCCGGGAAGTCGGGAAAAACTGTTTTTT CASTPGSREKLFF
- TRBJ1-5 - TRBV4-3 TGCGCCAGCAGCCCGGGGCCTCAGGGCGATCAGCCCCAGCATTTT CASSPGPQGDQPQHF
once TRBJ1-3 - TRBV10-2 TGCGCCAGCAGTCGGGGGAGGCAGAGCTCTGGAAACACCATATATTTT CASSRGRQSSGNTIYF
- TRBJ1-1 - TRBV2 TGTGCCAGCAGTGAAGGGGTGCCGCTTGGGACTGAAGCTTTCTTT CASSEGVPLGTEAFF
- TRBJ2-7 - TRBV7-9 TGTGCCAGCAGTCACGGGGGTATTTACGAGCAGTACTTC CASSHGGIYEQYF
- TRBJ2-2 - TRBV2 TGTGCCAGCATCAAGGGGAACACCGGGGAGCTGTTTTTT CASIKGNTGELFF
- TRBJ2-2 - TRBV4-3 TGCGCCAGCAGCCAAGGATCGGGCCCCACCGGGGAGCTGTTTTTT CASSQGSGPTGELFF
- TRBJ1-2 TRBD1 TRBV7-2 TGTGCCAGCAGCCCCGGGACAGGGCCGGCCTATGGCTACACCTTC CASSPGTGPAYGYTF
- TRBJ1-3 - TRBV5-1 TGCGCCAGCAGTTTATCGACAGGACAAGGAAACACCATATATTTT CASSLSTGQGNTIYF
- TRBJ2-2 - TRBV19 TGTGCCAGTAGTATATTGGTCACCGGGGAGCTGTTTTTT CASSILVTGELFF